Below are 27 T cell receptor beta chains sequenced from a single sample in a study of blood T cell repertoires in COVID-19 (dated by TCRdb to 2020 to 2022). The library was prepared using the immunoSEQ multiplex PCR assay. TCRdb limited this immuneACCESS table to in-frame rearrangements with V and J called. A share of clones is missing; checked studies link under half to unresolved V genes, and the rest is unexplained. Recorded for this sample are 200,000 to 250,000 clones; less than 90% of them occurred a single time. Of the sample, roughly 4% is held by the ten largest clones. Material: PBMCs or T cells enriched from blood (not recorded which). All receptors derive from a woman younger than 45 who had been exposed to COVID-19.

This sequence joins TRBV29-1 and TRBJ1-5, with 7 bases aligning to TRBD1. The CDR3 runs to 13 residues. Per germline, CDR1 SQVTM and CDR2 ANQGSEA. Trimming took 6 bases from V and 11 from J; bases not matched to a gene: 13. The DNA for the CDR3 is TGCAGCGTGACAGGGACCGCGCAGGGAGCCCAGCATTTT. It encodes CSVTGTAQGAQHF.

The chain is built from TRBV2 and TRBJ1-3; the D is unclear. The CDR3 extends over 14 amino acids. V lost 4 bases, J lost 0 bases, and 7 bases lay in between. Per germline, CDR1 SNHLY and CDR2 FYNNEI. CDR3 DNA: TGTGCCAGCAGTGGACACCCCTCTGGAAACACCATATATTTT. Protein product: CASSGHPSGNTIYF.

The rearrangement joins TRBV5-1 to TRBJ1-2; maybe TRBD1 (5 bases). V was trimmed by 3 bases and J by 4 bases, leaving 13 bases between them. Germline V gene sequence: CDR1 SGHRS, CDR2 YFSETQ. This CDR3 contains 14 residues. For the CDR3, the DNA is TGCGCCAGCAGCTCCGGAGGGGCCGGCTATGGCTACACCTTC. Protein sequence: CASSSGGAGYGYTF.

The chain has TRBV20-1 and TRBJ1-2; possible D gene TRBD1, 6 bases. Trimming removed 3 bases from V and 7 bases from J, with 9 bases in between. CDR3 length: 11 residues. Germline CDR1 DFQATT, CDR2 SNEGSKA (reference sequence). DNA of the CDR3: TGCAGTGCTAGCAGGGGCCCTGGCTACACCTTC. Protein sequence: CSASRGPGYTF.

This chain connects TRBV20-1 to TRBJ2-5; TRBD2 is a possible D gene (7 bases). The germline gives CDR1 DFQATT, CDR2 SNEGSKA (reference sequence). The germline V and J ends were trimmed by 3 bases and 5 bases, with 16 bases remaining between them. This CDR3 contains 14 residues. In nucleotides, the CDR3 is TGCAGTGCTAGTGGCCCACAGGGAGGGGAGACCCAGTACTTC. Translated: CSASGPQGGETQYF.

The chain recombines TRBV19 with TRBJ1-5; D is unresolved. Germline V gene lookup returns CDR1 LNHDA and CDR2 SQIVND (reference sequence). This CDR3 is 13 amino acids long. V dropped 1 base and J dropped 4 bases, with 5 bases sitting between them. The CDR3 DNA reads as TGTGCCAGTAGTATAGTGGAGAATCAGCCCCAGCATTTT. It translates to CASSIVENQPQHF.

This chain joins TRBV19 and TRBJ2-2, with a possible D match to TRBD2 (5 bases). The CDR3 runs 19 residues. Trimming shortened V by 0 bases and J by 0 bases, and 17 bases separated the two germline ends. Germline V gene data show CDR1 as LNHDA and CDR2 as SQIVND (reference sequence). The CDR3 sequence: CASSIDNPGWQANTGELFF. In DNA, the CDR3 is TGTGCCAGTAGTATAGATAATCCGGGATGGCAGGCGAACACCGGGGAGCTGTTTTTT.

The gene calls are TRBV20-1 and TRBJ1-3; D gene unclear. The germline V gene encodes CDR1 DFQATT and CDR2 SNEGSKA (reference sequence). V was cut by 3 bases and J by 11 bases, with 14 bases left in between. The CDR3 has 12 amino acids. CDR3 sequence reads: CSASPQARAIYF. In DNA, the CDR3 is TGCAGTGCTAGTCCTCAAGCCCGGGCCATATATTTT.

The rearrangement uses TRBV7-9 and TRBJ2-3; 9 bases line up with TRBD2. The CDR3 has 16 residues. Germline loops: CDR1 SEHNR, CDR2 FQNEAQ (reference sequence). After removal of 0 bases from V and 2 bases from J, the junction contained 3 bases not matched to a gene. The CDR3 DNA sequence: TGTGCCAGCAGCTTAGCTTTAGCGGGGGACACAGATACGCAGTATTTT. Protein: CASSLALAGDTDTQYF.

V gene TRBV18 combines with J gene TRBJ1-2; no clear D gene. Germline loops: CDR1 KGHSH, CDR2 LQKENI. The length of the CDR3 is 16 residues. V lost 3 bases and J lost 4, with 18 bases in between. The CDR3 loop is CASSPGQKGVGYGYTF. In nucleotides, the CDR3 is TGTGCCAGCTCACCGGGTCAGAAGGGAGTGGGCTATGGCTACACCTTC.

This sequence joins TRBV5-4 and TRBJ2-1; 9 bases are shared with TRBD1. V lost 4 bases, J lost 6 bases, and 8 bases stayed unmatched. This CDR3 spans 15 amino acids. CDR1 is SGHNT and CDR2 is YYREEE in the germline V gene (reference sequence). The CDR3 reads CASSHPGTGLNEQFF. CDR3 in DNA: TGTGCCAGCAGCCACCCCGGGACAGGGCTCAATGAGCAGTTCTTC.

V gene TRBV30 combines with J gene TRBJ1-1, with TRBD1 as a possible D gene (6 bases). V lost 5 bases to trimming and J lost 6 bases, with 13 bases between them. Germline V CDR1 and CDR2: GTSNPN, SVGIG (reference sequence). The CDR3 spans 12 residues. CDR3 in amino acids: CAWSRGGAEAFF. CDR3 nucleotide sequence: TGTGCCTGGTCTAGAGGGGGGGCTGAAGCTTTCTTT.

This rearrangement joins TRBV25-1 to TRBJ1-1; TRBD1 matches at 8 bases. The germline CDR1 and CDR2 sequences are MGHDK and SYGVNS. CDR3 size: 15 residues. J lost 1 base, V lost 3 bases, and 4 bases had no gene match. CDR3 in DNA: TGTGCCAGCAGTGACCGACAGGGGTGGAACACTGAAGCTTTCTTT. Translating gives CASSDRQGWNTEAFF.

This clone was picked up one time. The chain carries TRBV18 and TRBJ2-2, with D tentatively TRBD2 (6 bases). CDR1 KGHSH and CDR2 LQKENI come from the germline V gene. This CDR3 is 16 amino acids long. The V end was cut by 0 bases, the J end by 6 bases, with 14 bases between. For the CDR3, the DNA is TGTGCCAGCTCACCACCAGTGGGACTCACCCCCGGGGAGCTGTTTTTT. This codes for CASSPPVGLTPGELFF. Looking up the rest from reference TRBV18 and TRBJ2-2 gives the full variable domain: NAGVMQNPRHLVRRRGQEARLRCSPMKGHSHVYWYRQLPEEGLKFMVYLQKENIIDESGMPKERFSAEFPKEGPSILRIQQVVRGDSAAYFCASSPPVGLTPGELFFGEGSRLTVL.

The chain has TRBV20-1 and TRBJ2-1; 7 positions agree with TRBD2. CDR3 length equals 17 residues. J was trimmed by 2 bases and V by 3 bases; bases with no gene match: 13. The germline V gene has CDR1 DFQATT and CDR2 SNEGSKA (reference sequence). The CDR3 sequence: CSASCGGSGTPYNEQFF. CDR3 DNA: TGCAGTGCTAGTTGTGGGGGGAGCGGGACCCCCTACAATGAGCAGTTCTTC.

The chain is built from TRBV6-5 and TRBJ1-2, with D unclear. V lost 0 bases and J 7 bases, leaving 12 bases between the germline ends. Germline V gives CDR1 MNHEY, CDR2 SVGAGI. This CDR3 comprises 14 residues. CDR3 bases: TGTGCCAGCAGTTACTCGAGCAGCGTGGCTGGCTACACCTTC. Protein product: CASSYSSSVAGYTF.

The gene calls are TRBV5-1 and TRBJ2-7, with TRBD1 identical over 9 bases. The CDR3 is made up of 15 amino acids. The ends lost 0 bases at V and 3 bases at J; junction bases unmatched: 4. Germline V lookup: CDR1 SGHRS, CDR2 YFSETQ. Here the CDR3 DNA reads TGCGCCAGCAGCTTGGACGGACAGGGGTTCTACGAGCAGTACTTC. This gives the protein CASSLDGQGFYEQYF.

The DNA for the CDR3 is TGTGCCTGGAGTTTCTGGGGGCCGAACACTGAAGCTTTCTTT. It specifies CAWSFWGPNTEAFF. The rearrangement uses TRBV30 and TRBJ1-1, with D perhaps TRBD1 (6 bases). CDR1 is GTSNPN and CDR2 is SVGIG in the germline V gene (reference sequence). The CDR3 covers 14 residues. The ends were cut back, 2 bases at V and 1 base at J, with 11 bases in the middle. Using reference TRBV30 and TRBJ1-1 for the parts outside the CDR3, the full variable domain is SQTIHQWPATLVQPVGSPLSLECTVEGTSNPNLYWYRQAAGRGLQLLFYSVGIGQISSEVPQNLSASRPQDRQFILSSKKLLLSDSGFYLCAWSFWGPNTEAFFGQGTRLTVV.

The chain combines TRBV1 with TRBJ1-4; no DNA check was done on the table's D call, TRBD1. TRBV1 is recorded as a pseudogene. The CDR3 runs to 16 residues. CDR3 protein: CTSSQEARGGDEKLFF. DNA of the CDR3: TGCACCAGCAGCCAAGAGGCAAGGGGTGGAGATGAAAAACTGTTTTTT.

V usage is TRBV7-8 and J usage is TRBJ1-4; 9 nucleotides match TRBD1. Looked up from germline, CDR1 is SGHVS and CDR2 is FQNEAQ. The CDR3 covers 16 residues. Losses at the gene ends were 5 bases for V and 4 bases for J; bases not matched to a gene: 8. The CDR3 here is CASSNRDRVINEKLFF. CDR3 nucleotide sequence: TGTGCCAGCAGCAACCGGGACAGGGTGATTAATGAAAAACTGTTTTTT.

This chain connects TRBV19 to TRBJ1-2; D is perhaps TRBD1 (6 bases). This CDR3 comprises 16 residues. The germline V gene encodes CDR1 LNHDA and CDR2 SQIVND (reference sequence). V lost 7 bases and J 5 bases, leaving 23 bases between the germline ends. CDR3: CASTPHRVISGYGYTF. In DNA form, the CDR3 reads TGTGCCAGTACCCCTCACAGGGTGATTTCGGGATATGGCTACACCTTC. The whole variable domain, filled in from reference TRBV19 and TRBJ1-2, reads DGGITQSPKYLFRKEGQNVTLSCEQNLNHDAMYWYRQDPGQGLRLIYYSQIVNDFQKGDIAEGYSVSREKKESFPLTVTSAQKNPTAFYLCASTPHRVISGYGYTFGSGTRLTVV.

The genes are TRBV28 and TRBJ1-1; a possible D gene is TRBD1 (5 bases). Germline V CDR1 and CDR2: MDHEN, SYDVKM. V shed 7 bases and J shed 5 bases, with 14 bases lying between them. The CDR3 runs 13 residues. The CDR3 is CASTWGRRTEAFF. The CDR3, as DNA: TGTGCCAGCACCTGGGGGAGGAGGACTGAAGCTTTCTTT.

This clone was counted a few times. CDR3 loop: CASSLAGTSGGYEQYF. CDR3 coding DNA: TGTGCCAGCAGCTTAGCTGGGACTAGCGGGGGATACGAGCAGTACTTC. This chain uses TRBV7-2 with TRBJ2-7, with TRBD2 matching over 14 bases. V gave up 0 bases and J gave up 4 bases; unmatched junction bases: 2. The CDR3 spans 16 residues. CDR1 is SGHTA and CDR2 is FQGNSA in the germline V gene.

This chain uses TRBV24-1 with TRBJ2-3, with TRBD1 matching over 11 bases. The germline V gene has CDR1 KGHDR and CDR2 SFDVKD. With 4 bases clipped from V and 4 bases from J, the junction kept 12 bases outside the gene matches. There are 18 residues in the CDR3. The CDR3 bases are TGTGCCACCAGTGACCTCCCGGGACAGGGGGTTGGGGCAGATACGCAGTATTTT. The encoded protein is CATSDLPGQGVGADTQYF.

This clone was observed a handful of times. The V and J genes are TRBV30 and TRBJ1-5, with 7 bases identical to TRBD1. With V trimmed by 0 bases and J by 5 bases, 1 base remained unmatched. There are 13 residues in the CDR3. Germline lookup yields CDR1 GTSNPN and CDR2 SVGIG (reference sequence). The CDR3: CAWSVGQDQPQHF. The CDR3 region has the DNA TGTGCCTGGAGTGTTGGACAGGATCAGCCCCAGCATTTT.

CDR3 loop: CASSQSDRHTEAFF. CDR3 DNA sequence: TGTGCCAGCAGCCAATCGGACAGGCACACTGAAGCTTTCTTT. V usage is TRBV4-2 and J usage is TRBJ1-1; TRBD1 aligns across 7 bases. Germline CDR1 is LGHNA and CDR2 is YNFKEQ. The CDR3 sequence is 14 residues long. After removal of 2 bases from V and 3 bases from J, the junction contained 3 bases not matched to a gene.

This rearrangement joins TRBV2 to TRBJ2-2; 15 nucleotides align to TRBD2. In germline, CDR1 is SNHLY, CDR2 FYNNEI. CDR3 length: 15 amino acids. The trim removed 7 bases at V and 5 bases at J, leaving 2 bases unmatched. CDR3 coding DNA: TGTGCCAGCACCGGGACTAGCGGGGGGACCGGGGAGCTGTTTTTT. Translating it yields CASTGTSGGTGELFF.